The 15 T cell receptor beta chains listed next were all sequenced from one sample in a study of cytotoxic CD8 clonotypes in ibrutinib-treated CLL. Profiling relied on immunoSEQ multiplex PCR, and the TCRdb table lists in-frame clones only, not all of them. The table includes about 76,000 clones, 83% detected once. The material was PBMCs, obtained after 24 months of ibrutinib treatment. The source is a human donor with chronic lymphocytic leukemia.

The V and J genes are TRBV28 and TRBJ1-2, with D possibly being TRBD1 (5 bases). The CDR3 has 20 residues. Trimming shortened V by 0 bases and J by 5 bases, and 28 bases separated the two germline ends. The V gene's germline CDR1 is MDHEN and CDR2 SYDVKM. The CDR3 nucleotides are TGTGCCAGCAGTTTATGGAAGGCATCTGCGGGACCTAAAGATCCTTATGGCTACACCTTC. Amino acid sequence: CASSLWKASAGPKDPYGYTF.

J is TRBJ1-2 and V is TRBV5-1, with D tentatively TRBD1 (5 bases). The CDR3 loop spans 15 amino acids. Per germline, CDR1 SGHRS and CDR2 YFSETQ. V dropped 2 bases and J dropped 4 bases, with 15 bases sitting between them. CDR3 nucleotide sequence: TGCGCCAGCAGCTTCCCGGACAACCGCCGCTATGGCTACACCTTC. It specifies CASSFPDNRRYGYTF.

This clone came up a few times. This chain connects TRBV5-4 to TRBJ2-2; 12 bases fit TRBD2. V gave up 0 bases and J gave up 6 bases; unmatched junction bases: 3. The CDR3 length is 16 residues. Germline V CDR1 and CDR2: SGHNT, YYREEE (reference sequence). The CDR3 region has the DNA TGTGCCAGCAGCTTGGGACTAGCGGGAGAAGCCGGGGAGCTGTTTTTT. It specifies CASSLGLAGEAGELFF.

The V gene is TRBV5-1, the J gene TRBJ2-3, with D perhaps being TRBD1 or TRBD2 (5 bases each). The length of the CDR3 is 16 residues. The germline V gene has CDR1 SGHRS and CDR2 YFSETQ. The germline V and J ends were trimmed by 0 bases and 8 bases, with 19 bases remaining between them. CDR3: CASSLGAAGTVRTQYF. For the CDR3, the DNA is TGCGCCAGCAGCTTGGGGGCCGCCGGGACCGTCCGTACGCAGTATTTT. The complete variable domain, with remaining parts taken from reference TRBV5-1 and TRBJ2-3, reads KAGVTQTPRYLIKTRGQQVTLSCSPISGHRSVSWYQQTPGQGLQFLFEYFSETQRNKGNFPGRFSGRQFSNSRSEMNVSTLELGDSALYLCASSLGAAGTVRTQYFGPGTRLTVL.

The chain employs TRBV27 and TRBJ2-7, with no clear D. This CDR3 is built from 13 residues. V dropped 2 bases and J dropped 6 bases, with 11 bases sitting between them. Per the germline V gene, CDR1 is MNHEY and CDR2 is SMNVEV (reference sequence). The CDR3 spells CASSLEYFSEQYF. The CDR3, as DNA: TGTGCCAGCAGTTTAGAGTACTTTTCCGAGCAGTACTTC.

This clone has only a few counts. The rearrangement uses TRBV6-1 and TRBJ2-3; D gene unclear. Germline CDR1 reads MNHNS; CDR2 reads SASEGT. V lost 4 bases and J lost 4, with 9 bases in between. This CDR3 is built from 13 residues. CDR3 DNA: TGTGCCAGCAGTGTAAGCCAAGCAGATACGCAGTATTTT. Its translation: CASSVSQADTQYF.

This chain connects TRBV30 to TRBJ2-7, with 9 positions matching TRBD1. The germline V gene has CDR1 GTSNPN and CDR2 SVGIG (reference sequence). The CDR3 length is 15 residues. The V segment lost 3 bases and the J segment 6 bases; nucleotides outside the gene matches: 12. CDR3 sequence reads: CAWRGPGQGVFEQYF. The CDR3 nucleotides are TGTGCCTGGAGGGGACCGGGACAGGGTGTTTTCGAGCAGTACTTC.

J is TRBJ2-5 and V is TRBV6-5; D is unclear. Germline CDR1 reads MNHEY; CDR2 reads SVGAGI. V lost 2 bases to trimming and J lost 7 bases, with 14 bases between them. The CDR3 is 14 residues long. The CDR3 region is CASSYQRFSGTQYF. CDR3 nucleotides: TGTGCCAGCAGTTACCAGAGGTTTTCGGGGACCCAGTACTTC.

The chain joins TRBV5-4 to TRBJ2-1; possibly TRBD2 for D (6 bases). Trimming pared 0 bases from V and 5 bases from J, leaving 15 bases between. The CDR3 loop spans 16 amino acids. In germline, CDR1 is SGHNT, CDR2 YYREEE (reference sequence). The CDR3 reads CASSLVRGAIDNEQFF. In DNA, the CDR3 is TGTGCCAGCAGCTTGGTACGCGGGGCCATTGACAATGAGCAGTTCTTC.

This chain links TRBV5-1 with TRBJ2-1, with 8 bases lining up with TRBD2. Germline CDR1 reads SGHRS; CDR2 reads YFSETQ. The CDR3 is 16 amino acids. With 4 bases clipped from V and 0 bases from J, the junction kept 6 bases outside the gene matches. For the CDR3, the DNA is TGCGCCAGCAGCCCTTTAGCGGGACCCTCCTACAATGAGCAGTTCTTC. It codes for CASSPLAGPSYNEQFF.

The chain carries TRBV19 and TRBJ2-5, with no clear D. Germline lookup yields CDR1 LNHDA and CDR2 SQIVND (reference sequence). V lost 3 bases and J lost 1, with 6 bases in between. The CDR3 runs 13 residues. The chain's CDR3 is CASSISLQETQYF. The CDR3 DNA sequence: TGTGCCAGTAGTATCAGCCTCCAAGAGACCCAGTACTTC.

This chain's CDR3 is CASSDPPYVYEQYF. The CDR3 nucleotides are TGTGCCAGCAGCGATCCTCCTTACGTCTACGAGCAGTACTTC. The V and J genes are TRBV28 and TRBJ2-7, with no clear D. CDR1 and CDR2 from the germline V gene are MDHEN and SYDVKM. The CDR3 is made up of 14 amino acids. Deletions cut 6 bases from V and 3 bases from J, with 15 bases between. Full variable domain (rest looked up from reference TRBV28 and TRBJ2-7): DVKVTQSSRYLVKRTGEKVFLECVQDMDHENMFWYRQDPGLGLRLIYFSYDVKMKEKGDIPEGYSVSREKKERFSLILESASTNQTSMYLCASSDPPYVYEQYFGPGTRLTVT.

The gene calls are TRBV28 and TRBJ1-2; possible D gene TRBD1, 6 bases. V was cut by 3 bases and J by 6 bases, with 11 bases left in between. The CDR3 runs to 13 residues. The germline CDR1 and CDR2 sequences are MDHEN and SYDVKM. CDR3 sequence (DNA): TGTGCCAGCAGTTTGTACAGGGTGGATGGCTACACCTTC. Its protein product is CASSLYRVDGYTF.

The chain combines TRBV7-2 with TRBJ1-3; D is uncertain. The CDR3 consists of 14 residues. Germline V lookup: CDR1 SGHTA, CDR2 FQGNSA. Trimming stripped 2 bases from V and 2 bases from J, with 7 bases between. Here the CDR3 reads CASSLSTAGNTIYF. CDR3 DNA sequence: TGTGCCAGCAGCTTATCGACGGCTGGAAACACCATATATTTT.

The CDR3, as DNA: TGTGCCTGGAGTGAAACAGGGGCGTCGGGCTCCTACGAGCAGTACTTC. This codes for CAWSETGASGSYEQYF. This chain connects TRBV30 to TRBJ2-7, with TRBD1 identical over 7 bases. The V and J ends lost 1 base and 0 bases, in that order; junction bases with no gene match: 9. The CDR3 has 16 residues. Germline V gives CDR1 GTSNPN, CDR2 SVGIG (reference sequence). The variable domain in full, completed from reference TRBV30 and TRBJ2-7, reads SQTIHQWPATLVQPVGSPLSLECTVEGTSNPNLYWYRQAAGRGLQLLFYSVGIGQISSEVPQNLSASRPQDRQFILSSKKLLLSDSGFYLCAWSETGASGSYEQYFGPGTRLTVT.